The T cell receptor beta chain described here comes from a study of response to subunit inactivated influenza vaccine. In its sample, this clonotype was seen a few times. The target antigen is unknown. TCRdb itself ran the RT-PCR reads through MiXCR, one entry per CDR3 protein. This table has a few hundred thousand distinct CDR3 sequences, 12% to 15% appearing once. Study-level results: After each seasonal influenza vaccination, few new T cells are recruited, the authors suggested.

There are 15 residues in the CDR3. Trimming took off 1 base at V and 7 bases at J, with 13 bases between the two ends. The V gene's germline CDR1 is SGHTA and CDR2 FQGNSA. The genes are TRBV7-2 and TRBJ2-2, with D tentatively TRBD1 (5 bases). The sequence was obtained from a man in his fifties who received an inactivated influenza vaccine. Sample: PBMCs from blood, taken approximately 13 days after vaccination. The CDR3 DNA reads TGTGCCAGCAGCTTAGTTTTCAGGGTACGCGGGGAGCTGTTTTTT. This sequence encodes CASSLVFRVRGELFF.